This T cell receptor beta chain was documented in a study of blood T cell repertoires in COVID-19. Study background: Researchers got acute and convalescent COVID-19 samples from the United States, Italy and Spain. The analysed material was cDNA or gDNA that came from T cells, B-cell-depleted T cells, or PBMCs.

Per the original data handling: Cell counts per sample came from amplifying reference gene primers. The protocol was immunoSEQ multiplex PCR, while the TCRdb copy is restricted to in-frame clones and leaves out a portion. Clonal size and the V and J genes are those of that table, whereas D and trimming came from the DNA. This sample has 130,000 to 150,000 clones, with over 80% found just once. The participants were between roughly 18 and 90 years old and came from roughly 25 US areas. Trimming removed 6 bases from V and 7 bases from J, with 13 bases in between. The germline V gene has CDR1 ENHRY and CDR2 SYGVKD. The CDR3 extends over 12 amino acids.

The sequenced sample consisted of PBMCs or T cells enriched from blood (not recorded which). This chain joins TRBV10-3 and TRBJ2-7, with D maybe TRBD1 (8 bases). The sequence derives from a woman in her forties who had recovered from COVID-19. This CDR3 reads CAIRTGGGEQYF. The DNA of the CDR3 is TGTGCCATCAGAACAGGGGGAGGGGAGCAGTACTTC.